A selection of T cell receptor beta chains follows, all from one sample in a study of shared clonotypes between healthy human individuals. Some clones are missing from TCRdb's copy, which holds only in-frame ones; the method was immunoSEQ multiplex PCR. The repertoire includes about 2.4 million clones, roughly 93% of them detected once, and around 0.4% sits in the top ten. Sequenced input: naive CD4+ T cells from PBMCs. These receptors came from a man aged 18-30 years in good health. Some clones in this sample may be carry-over from other donors' samples. Each CDR3 is given with its conserved first and last residue. D genes are given only for firm matches. Clone size appears in some rows only: once, few, many, or a class for an expanded clone.

abundance,j_gene,v_gene,d_gene,CDR3aa,CDR3nt
-,TRBJ2-3,TRBV19,-,CASSIGPGTDTQYF,TGTGCCAGTAGTATCGGGCCAGGGACAGATACGCAGTATTTT
-,TRBJ1-2,TRBV28,-,CASSLRGFGRYGYTF,TGTGCCAGCAGTTTACGGGGGTTCGGTCGCTATGGCTACACCTTC
-,TRBJ1-2,TRBV14,-,CASSQGSFYGYTF,TGTGCCAGCAGCCAAGGGTCTTTCTATGGCTACACCTTC
-,TRBJ2-3,TRBV6-1,-,CASSEGVTTDTQYF,TGTGCCAGCTCAGAGGGGGTAACCACAGATACGCAGTATTTT
-,TRBJ2-3,TRBV6-1,-,CASSDSITDTQYF,TGTGCCAGCAGTGACAGCATCACAGATACGCAGTATTTT
-,TRBJ2-7,TRBV6-1,-,CASMGNRVRAYEQYF,TGTGCCAGCATGGGAAACAGGGTAAGGGCCTACGAGCAGTACTTC
-,TRBJ2-2,TRBV15,TRBD2,CATSPLGGLAMTGELFF,TGTGCCACCAGTCCCCTGGGGGGACTAGCGATGACCGGGGAGCTGTTTTTT
-,TRBJ1-2,TRBV29-1,-,CSFNREMAYGYTF,TGCAGCTTCAACAGGGAAATGGCCTATGGCTACACCTTC
-,TRBJ2-6,TRBV2,-,CAGSLEGSGANVLTF,TGTGCCGGTTCCTTGGAGGGCTCTGGGGCCAACGTCCTGACTTTC
-,TRBJ2-4,TRBV5-6,-,CASSLRIIAKNIQYF,TGTGCCAGCAGCTTGAGAATAATAGCCAAAAACATTCAGTACTTC
-,TRBJ1-4,TRBV15,TRBD1,CATSMTGLSTNEKLFF,TGTGCCACCAGCATGACAGGGCTTTCAACTAATGAAAAACTGTTTTTT
-,TRBJ2-5,TRBV9,-,CASSTGIETQYF,TGTGCCAGCAGTACAGGGATAGAGACCCAGTACTTC
-,TRBJ1-2,TRBV30,-,CAWSAPGNYGYTF,TGTGCCTGGAGTGCCCCGGGGAACTATGGCTACACCTTC
-,TRBJ1-2,TRBV28,-,CATIDRNYGYTF,TGTGCCACCATTGACAGGAACTATGGCTACACCTTC
-,TRBJ1-1,TRBV2,-,CASGLYGGMTEAFF,TGTGCCAGCGGACTGTACGGGGGCATGACTGAAGCTTTCTTT
-,TRBJ2-7,TRBV5-1,TRBD2,CASSSWGGGTTYEQYF,TGCGCCAGCAGCTCTTGGGGGGGAGGAACGACCTACGAGCAGTACTTC
-,TRBJ1-2,TRBV6-1,TRBD1,CASSEGGGPFYGYTF,TGTGCCAGCAGTGAGGGAGGGGGCCCCTTCTATGGCTACACCTTC
once,TRBJ2-3,TRBV10-1,TRBD2,CASSGAGPPADTQYF,TGCGCCAGCAGTGGAGCGGGACCGCCCGCAGATACGCAGTATTTT
-,TRBJ2-1,TRBV5-1,-,CASTETIAYNEQFF,TGCGCCAGCACGGAAACCATAGCCTACAATGAGCAGTTCTTC
once,TRBJ1-2,TRBV6-4,-,CASSAGANYGYTF,TGTGCCAGCAGTGCTGGGGCTAACTATGGCTACACCTTC
-,TRBJ1-2,TRBV2,TRBD1,CASNLRQGSYGYTF,TGTGCCAGCAACCTCCGACAGGGGAGCTATGGCTACACCTTC
-,TRBJ2-7,TRBV21-1,-,CASGTGGGYEQYF,TGTGCCAGCGGGACAGGGGGCGGGTACGAGCAGTACTTC
-,TRBJ1-2,TRBV7-8,-,CASSLLSSGTLMWSYTF,TGTGCCAGCAGCTTACTTTCGTCCGGCACCCTTATGTGGAGCTACACCTTC
-,TRBJ2-7,TRBV28,-,CASGRTVSYEQYF,TGTGCCAGCGGCCGGACAGTCTCCTACGAGCAGTACTTC
-,TRBJ2-7,TRBV30,TRBD1,CALRGTGSYEQYF,TGTGCCCTAAGGGGGACAGGGTCCTACGAGCAGTACTTC
-,TRBJ1-4,TRBV5-6,TRBD1,CASSRDRVETNEKLFF,TGTGCCAGCAGCCGGGACAGGGTGGAGACTAATGAAAAACTGTTTTTT